The next 27 T cell receptor beta chains were all read from a single sample in a study of technical replicates of blood from a handful of donors. Sequencing was performed with immunoSEQ multiplex PCR; in TCRdb, only in-frame clones are kept and a portion is missing. The sample has 75,000 to 100,000 clones, just under 95% seen once; the top ten hold 0.25% to 0.3%. Sequencing was done on a sample of T cells isolated from PBMCs. The source of these receptors is a human donor in good health.

This sequence joins TRBV10-3 and TRBJ2-2; TRBD1 agrees at 8 bases. V was pared by 9 bases and J by 2 bases, with 5 bases of the junction left unmatched. Germline V gene lookup returns CDR1 ENHRY and CDR2 SYGVKD. The CDR3 loop spans 14 amino acids. The DNA of the CDR3 is TGTGCCATTAGACAGGGGAGTAACACCGGGGAGCTGTTTTTT. Translation: CAIRQGSNTGELFF.

This chain uses TRBV9 with TRBJ2-3; 10 bases agree with TRBD2. Germline-derived CDR1 and CDR2 are SGDLS and YYNGEE. CDR3 size: 16 residues. With 6 bases clipped from V and 4 bases from J, the junction kept 11 bases outside the gene matches. In nucleotides, the CDR3 is TGTGCCAGCACACGGGCTAGCGGGAGTCTCCCAGATACGCAGTATTTT. Translating gives CASTRASGSLPDTQYF.

The chain links TRBV29-1 to TRBJ2-3; 11 nucleotides line up with TRBD2. The CDR3 totals 17 residues. The trim removed 4 bases at V and 1 base at J, leaving 10 bases unmatched. Germline V gene data show CDR1 as SQVTM and CDR2 as ANQGSEA. This CDR3 is CSVVLRLAGFGTDTQYF. The DNA of the CDR3 is TGCAGCGTTGTACTTCGACTAGCGGGGTTCGGCACAGATACGCAGTATTTT.

This chain uses TRBV28 with TRBJ2-5; unclear D gene. The CDR3 totals 14 residues. Per the germline V gene, CDR1 is MDHEN and CDR2 is SYDVKM. V lost 7 bases and J 7 bases, leaving 19 bases between the germline ends. The CDR3 bases are TGTGCCAGCACGCCGCTTTTGGCTGCTCCGACCCAGTACTTC. This sequence encodes CASTPLLAAPTQYF.

The V call is TRBV9, the J call TRBJ2-1; 9 bases fit TRBD2. J lost 6 bases, V lost 3 bases, and 7 bases had no gene match. Germline lookup yields CDR1 SGDLS and CDR2 YYNGEE. This CDR3 region has 15 residues. This CDR3 reads CASSGGGAVPNEQFF. The CDR3 coding sequence is TGTGCCAGCAGCGGCGGGGGGGCCGTCCCCAATGAGCAGTTCTTC.

The rearrangement links TRBV21-1 to TRBJ2-7; the table's D call of TRBD2 was not tested on the DNA. TRBV21-1 is listed as a pseudogene. CDR3 length: 15 amino acids. CDR3 residues: CASSGRLAGPYEQYF. The CDR3 DNA is TGTGCCAGCAGCGGGAGACTAGCGGGACCCTACGAGCAGTACTTC.

In DNA form, the CDR3 reads TGCGCCAGCAGTTTTGCGGGGGATCACTACGAGCAGTACTTC. It codes for CASSFAGDHYEQYF. The chain couples TRBV10-2 to TRBJ2-7; 7 nucleotides agree with TRBD2. The CDR3 has 14 amino acids. Germline CDR1 WSHSY, CDR2 SAAADI. Trimming at V came to 5 bases and at J to 3 bases, leaving 7 bases not matched to a gene.

The chain employs TRBV7-9 and TRBJ1-3, with D unresolved. Germline CDR1 SEHNR, CDR2 FQNEAQ (reference sequence). With 4 bases removed from V and 2 bases from J, the gap between germline ends came to 6 bases. The CDR3 is 13 residues long. The DNA of the CDR3 is TGTGCCAGCAGCTCCCTACCTGGAAACACCATATATTTT. This codes for CASSSLPGNTIYF.

The J gene is TRBJ2-7, the V gene TRBV14, with a weak D call TRBD2 (6 bases). This CDR3 is built from 16 residues. V was clipped by 2 bases and J by 3 bases, with 17 bases between them. The germline V gene encodes CDR1 SGHDN and CDR2 FVKESK. CDR3 amino acids: CASSQWAGTVNYEQYF. The CDR3 DNA sequence: TGTGCCAGCAGCCAATGGGCCGGGACTGTAAACTACGAGCAGTACTTC.

The chain links TRBV2 to TRBJ1-4; 7 bases agree with TRBD1. V dropped 5 bases and J dropped 8; count of bases not matched to a gene: 8. Germline CDR1 and CDR2: SNHLY and FYNNEI. The CDR3 has 14 amino acids. CDR3 sequence: CASSSTGRGEKLFF. The DNA of the CDR3 is TGTGCCAGCAGTTCGACAGGGAGAGGGGAAAAACTGTTTTTT. Full variable domain (rest looked up from reference TRBV2 and TRBJ1-4): EPEVTQTPSHQVTQMGQEVILRCVPISNHLYFYWYRQILGQKVEFLVSFYNNEISEKSEIFDDQFSVERPDGSNFTLKIRSTKLEDSAMYFCASSSTGRGEKLFFGSGTQLSVL.

This chain connects TRBV15 to TRBJ2-4; 7 nucleotides match TRBD2. The CDR3 totals 13 residues. CDR1 is LNHNV and CDR2 is YYDKDF in the germline V gene (reference sequence). After removal of 2 bases from V and 15 bases from J, the junction contained 10 bases not matched to a gene. Here the CDR3 DNA reads TGTGCCACCAGCAGAACCCAAAGCGGGATGCCGTACTTC. This gives the protein CATSRTQSGMPYF.

Details on this clone: This sample includes further DNA sequences coding for the same CDR3. The J gene is TRBJ2-7, the V gene TRBV27; 9 positions agree with TRBD1. V gave up 5 bases and J gave up 3 bases; unmatched junction bases: 2. The CDR3 extends over 13 amino acids. Germline lookup yields CDR1 MNHEY and CDR2 SMNVEV (reference sequence). The CDR3 spells CASSPGQGYEQYF. CDR3 coding DNA: TGTGCCAGCAGTCCGGGACAGGGCTACGAGCAGTACTTC.

V usage is TRBV27 and J usage is TRBJ2-6, with unresolved D. CDR1 is MNHEY, CDR2 SMNVEV, per germline (reference sequence). The CDR3 is made up of 14 amino acids. V lost 5 bases, J lost 0 bases, and 5 bases lay in between. The CDR3 DNA reads TGTGCCAGCAGTCCCCTCTCTGGGGCCAACGTCCTGACTTTC. This encodes CASSPLSGANVLTF.

The CDR3 is CASLNYEQYF. The CDR3 DNA follows: TGTGCCAGTCTAAACTACGAGCAGTACTTC. The chain recombines TRBV27 with TRBJ2-7; D remains ambiguous. This CDR3 is built from 10 residues. The germline V gene encodes CDR1 MNHEY and CDR2 SMNVEV (reference sequence). The germline V and J ends were trimmed by 9 bases and 3 bases, with 6 bases remaining between them.

The chain combines TRBV5-1 with TRBJ2-2; TRBD1 matches at 7 bases. CDR3 length equals 15 residues. CDR1 SGHRS and CDR2 YFSETQ come from the germline V gene. V gave up 4 bases and J gave up 5 bases; unmatched junction bases: 8. The chain's CDR3 is CASSPDRAGTGELFF. In nucleotides, the CDR3 is TGCGCCAGCAGCCCCGACAGGGCAGGAACCGGGGAGCTGTTTTTT.

About this clone itself: At one end, the junction sequence differs from germline, possibly due to a read error. The CDR3 reads CASSRTGTGTYGYIF. The DNA of the CDR3 is TGTGCCAGCAGTCGTACCGGGACAGGGACCTATGGCTACATCTTC. The chain uses TRBV25-1 and TRBJ1-2; 9 bases fit TRBD1. The germline V gene has CDR1 MGHDK and CDR2 SYGVNS. The CDR3 runs to 15 residues.

V is TRBV10-2 and J is TRBJ1-2, with D maybe TRBD1 (6 bases). In germline, CDR1 is WSHSY, CDR2 SAAADI. The CDR3 loop spans 14 amino acids. Between the trimmed V and J ends, which lost 8 bases and 4 bases, there was a span of 17 bases. CDR3 loop: CASRDTSPFYGYTF. The CDR3 DNA is TGCGCCAGCCGGGACACAAGTCCCTTCTATGGCTACACCTTC.

This chain uses TRBV25-1 with TRBJ2-1, with D possibly being TRBD1 (5 bases). The CDR3 is 12 residues long. The germline gives CDR1 MGHDK, CDR2 SYGVNS. Trimming took 6 bases from V and 6 from J, leaving 9 bases between them. CDR3 region: CASRGHGNEQFF. The CDR3 bases are TGTGCCAGCAGGGGGCATGGCAATGAGCAGTTCTTC. Full variable domain (rest looked up from reference TRBV25-1 and TRBJ2-1): EADIYQTPRYLVIGTGKKITLECSQTMGHDKMYWYQQDPGMELHLIHYSYGVNSTEKGDLSSESTVSRIRTEHFPLTLESARPSHTSQYLCASRGHGNEQFFGPGTRLTVL.

The chain carries TRBV27 and TRBJ2-7, with a weak D call TRBD2 (5 bases). Germline V lookup: CDR1 MNHEY, CDR2 SMNVEV (reference sequence). This CDR3 has 14 residues. Trimming took off 2 bases at V and 7 bases at J, with 15 bases between the two ends. The CDR3 protein is CASSLEGLGREQYF. The CDR3 DNA follows: TGTGCCAGCAGTTTAGAGGGATTAGGTAGGGAGCAGTACTTC.

V gene TRBV27 combines with J gene TRBJ1-4; perhaps TRBD1 as D (5 bases). CDR3 length equals 17 residues. V lost 6 bases to trimming and J lost 7 bases, with 24 bases between them. Germline CDR1 is MNHEY and CDR2 is SMNVEV (reference sequence). The DNA of the CDR3 is TGTGCCAGCAGCCCGTACCCCCAAAGCCCCGGGGGTGAAAAACTGTTTTTT. Its translation: CASSPYPQSPGGEKLFF.

A few counts support this clone. This chain joins TRBV2 and TRBJ1-1; maybe TRBD1 (6 bases). The germline V gene has CDR1 SNHLY and CDR2 FYNNEI. The CDR3 consists of 12 residues. The ends were cut back, 4 bases at V and 4 bases at J, with 7 bases in the middle. The CDR3 region has the DNA TGTGCCAGCAGTGGGACAGTCACTGAAGCTTTCTTT. This translates into CASSGTVTEAFF.

This sequence joins TRBV2 and TRBJ1-3; D remains ambiguous. Germline CDR1 and CDR2: SNHLY and FYNNEI. This CDR3 spans 15 amino acids. Trimming removed 6 bases at V and 0 bases at J, with 12 bases between. CDR3 amino acids: CASRGARNSGNTIYF. The DNA of the CDR3 is TGTGCCAGCAGAGGTGCGAGGAACTCTGGAAACACCATATATTTT.

The rearrangement uses TRBV2 and TRBJ1-2; no reliable D call. Per germline, CDR1 SNHLY and CDR2 FYNNEI. This CDR3 spans 13 amino acids. Trimming took off 3 bases at V and 2 bases at J, with 7 bases between the two ends. The CDR3 here is CASSEEQNYGYTF. CDR3 in DNA: TGTGCCAGCAGTGAGGAACAGAACTATGGCTACACCTTC.

This rearrangement joins TRBV27 to TRBJ1-3, with 8 bases aligning to TRBD1. There are 17 residues in the CDR3. Germline V gene lookup returns CDR1 MNHEY and CDR2 SMNVEV (reference sequence). J gave up 3 bases and V 4 bases, and 11 bases lay outside the gene matches. CDR3 residues: CASSSPRTGSFGNTIYF. DNA of the CDR3: TGTGCCAGCAGTTCTCCCCGGACAGGGTCTTTTGGAAACACCATATATTTT.

The chain carries TRBV7-8 and TRBJ2-2, with a possible D match to TRBD1 (6 bases). CDR1 and CDR2 from the germline V gene are SGHVS and FQNEAQ. The CDR3 covers 16 residues. V was cut by 1 base and J by 8 bases, with 17 bases left in between. The DNA for the CDR3 is TGTGCCAGCAGCTTAGAGGTGGGGGCATCTATGGGGGAGCTGTTTTTT. Its translation is CASSLEVGASMGELFF.

V usage is TRBV23-1 and J usage is TRBJ2-7; the match to TRBD2 covers 11 bases. TRBV23-1 is an ORF, with its function uncertain. Trimming removed 4 bases from V and 3 bases from J; junction bases left unmatched: 8. This CDR3 region has 16 residues. The CDR3 DNA sequence: TGCGCCAGCAGTCCTTTAGCGGGAGGGCCGGACTACGAGCAGTACTTC. It yields the protein CASSPLAGGPDYEQYF.

This chain connects TRBV6-1 to TRBJ1-5; no clear D. Germline V gene data show CDR1 as MNHNS and CDR2 as SASEGT. Trimming pared 6 bases from V and 1 base from J, leaving 7 bases between. The CDR3 is 13 amino acids. CDR3 in DNA: TGTGCCAGCAGGATCCAGAGCAATCAGCCCCAGCATTTT. Translating gives CASRIQSNQPQHF.